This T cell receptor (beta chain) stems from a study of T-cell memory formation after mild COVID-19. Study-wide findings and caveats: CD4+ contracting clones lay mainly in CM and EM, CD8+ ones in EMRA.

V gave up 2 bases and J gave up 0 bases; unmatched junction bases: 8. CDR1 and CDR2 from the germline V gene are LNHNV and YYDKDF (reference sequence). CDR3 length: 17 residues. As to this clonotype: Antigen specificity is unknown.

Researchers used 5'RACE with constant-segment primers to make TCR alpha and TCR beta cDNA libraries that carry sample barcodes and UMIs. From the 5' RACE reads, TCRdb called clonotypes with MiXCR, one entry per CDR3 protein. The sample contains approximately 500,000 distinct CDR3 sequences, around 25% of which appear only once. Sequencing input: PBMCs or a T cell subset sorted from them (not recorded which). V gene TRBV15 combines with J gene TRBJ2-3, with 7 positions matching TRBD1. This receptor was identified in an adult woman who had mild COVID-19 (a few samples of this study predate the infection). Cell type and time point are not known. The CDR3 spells CATSRRRQGPSTDTQYF. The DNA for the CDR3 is TGTGCCACCAGCAGAAGACGACAGGGACCTAGCACAGATACGCAGTATTTT. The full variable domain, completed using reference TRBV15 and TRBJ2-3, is DAMVIQNPRYQVTQFGKPVTLSCSQTLNHNVMYWYQQKSSQAPKLLFHYYDKDFNNEADTPDNFQSRRPNTSFCFLDIRSPGLGDTAMYLCATSRRRQGPSTDTQYFGPGTRLTVL.